This T cell receptor beta chain was profiled in a study of T cell responses to AZD1222 COVID-19 vaccine. Study information: Second doses were pooled across both intervals (about 4 or about 12 weeks). Broader study findings: Just 5 to 7 AZD1222 recipients tested seropositive at baseline.

Comments on this clone: Its specificity is not known.

Germline V gene data show CDR1 as SGHKS and CDR2 as YYEKEE (reference sequence). This CDR3 has 18 residues. V lost 2 bases to trimming and J lost 5 bases; unmatched junction nucleotides: 14. The assay was immunoSEQ multiplex PCR, and TCRdb's table has in-frame clones only and misses some. The sample includes 200,000 or so clones, 90% to 95% seen only once; the top ten take roughly 8.4%. The chain couples TRBV5-5 to TRBJ2-7; 12 bases line up with TRBD1. This clonotype was sampled from an adult in good health. Sequencing was performed on peripheral blood, taken on day 0 of AZD1222 vaccination. DNA for the CDR3: TGTGCCAGCAGCTTCTTCCTGCTGGGGGACAGGGGGCCCGACGAGCAGTACTTC. Protein: CASSFFLLGDRGPDEQYF. Complete variable domain (other parts from reference TRBV5-5 and TRBJ2-7): DAGVTQSPTHLIKTRGQQVTLRCSPISGHKSVSWYQQVLGQGPQFIFQYYEKEERGRGNFPDRFSARQFPNYSSELNVNALLLGDSALYLCASSFFLLGDRGPDEQYFGPGTRLTVT.